The TCR beta chain described here comes from a study of blood T cell repertoires in COVID-19. Overall study context: From the United States, Italy and Spain came samples of acute and convalescent COVID-19. T cells, B-cell-depleted T cells, or PBMCs provided the cDNA or gDNA that served as material.

This CDR3 is built from 15 residues. CDR1 SGHRS and CDR2 YFSETQ come from the germline V gene. Trimming took 0 bases from V and 4 from J, leaving 13 bases between them. In the authors' methods: How many nucleated cells were present was estimated from reference gene primer amplification. The assay was immunoSEQ multiplex PCR, and TCRdb's table has in-frame clones only and misses some. V, J and clone size are those of that table, while D and trimming were read from the DNA. Found here are over 90,000 clones, about 87% of them singletons; the top ten hold approximately 12%. Sequenced input: peripheral blood. This sequence was found in a human donor in a cohort sampled during active or convalescent COVID-19. The rearrangement uses TRBV5-1 and TRBJ1-2; D possibly corresponds to TRBD1 (5 bases). In DNA form, the CDR3 reads TGCGCCAGCAGCTTGGTCCAGGGCCCTAGCTATGGCTACACCTTC. Its protein is CASSLVQGPSYGYTF.